This is a list of T cell receptor beta chains from one sample in a study of siplizumab effects on memory and regulatory T cells. The table came from immunoSEQ multiplex PCR; TCRdb's copy has only in-frame clones and leaves some out. The table shows around 100,000 clones, with about 90% occurring only once. The sequenced sample was CD4+ T cells sorted from blood. These receptors came from a human donor in good health. Both conserved end residues are part of each CDR3. A D gene is named only where the DNA matches it firmly. Not every row has a clone size; where given, it reads once, few, many or a size class.

D gene: TRBD2; V gene: TRBV7-2; J gene: TRBJ2-7; clone size: -; CDR3 protein: CASTLDETSFYEQYF; CDR3 DNA: TGTGCCAGCACCTTGGATGAGACTAGCTTCTACGAGCAGTACTTC
D gene: TRBD2; V gene: TRBV5-1; J gene: TRBJ2-3; clone size: -; CDR3 protein: CASAGLATDTQYF; CDR3 DNA: TGCGCCAGCGCGGGACTAGCAACAGATACGCAGTATTTT
D gene: TRBD2; V gene: TRBV10-2; J gene: TRBJ2-3; clone size: -; CDR3 protein: CASSEPGRGTDTQYF; CDR3 DNA: TGCGCCAGCAGTGAACCAGGGAGGGGCACAGATACGCAGTATTTT
D gene: -; V gene: TRBV6-5; J gene: TRBJ1-3; clone size: -; CDR3 protein: CASRRTEGNTIYF; CDR3 DNA: TGTGCCAGCAGAAGGACAGAGGGAAACACCATATATTTT
D gene: TRBD1; V gene: TRBV11-2; J gene: TRBJ2-7; clone size: once; CDR3 protein: CASSRIGQGALYEQYF; CDR3 DNA: TGTGCCAGCAGCCGAATAGGACAGGGGGCGTTGTACGAGCAGTACTTC
D gene: -; V gene: TRBV5-4; J gene: TRBJ2-5; clone size: -; CDR3 protein: CASSRRQGGVQETQYF; CDR3 DNA: TGTGCCAGCAGCAGGCGGCAGGGGGGGGTTCAAGAGACCCAGTACTTC
D gene: TRBD1; V gene: TRBV5-1; J gene: TRBJ2-1; clone size: -; CDR3 protein: CASSSTGVPYNEQFF; CDR3 DNA: TGCGCCAGCAGCTCCACAGGGGTCCCCTACAATGAGCAGTTCTTC
D gene: -; V gene: TRBV30; J gene: TRBJ1-2; clone size: -; CDR3 protein: CAWWGMGPQTGYTF; CDR3 DNA: TGTGCCTGGTGGGGGATGGGTCCTCAGACGGGCTACACCTTC
D gene: -; V gene: TRBV5-4; J gene: TRBJ1-2; clone size: -; CDR3 protein: CASSFQGRRTGGYTF; CDR3 DNA: TGTGCCAGCAGCTTTCAGGGAAGAAGGACTGGTGGCTACACCTTC
D gene: TRBD1; V gene: TRBV7-2; J gene: TRBJ1-3; clone size: -; CDR3 protein: CASSLEGAVSGNTIYF; CDR3 DNA: TGTGCCAGCAGCTTGGAGGGGGCCGTCTCTGGAAACACCATATATTTT
D gene: -; V gene: TRBV19; J gene: TRBJ2-4; clone size: -; CDR3 protein: CASSILGLAKNIQYF; CDR3 DNA: TGTGCCAGTAGTATCCTCGGGTTAGCCAAAAACATTCAGTACTTC
D gene: -; V gene: TRBV18; J gene: TRBJ2-7; clone size: -; CDR3 protein: CVGSSDEQYF; CDR3 DNA: TGTGTTGGATCTAGCGACGAGCAGTACTTC
D gene: TRBD1; V gene: TRBV10-1; J gene: TRBJ2-7; clone size: -; CDR3 protein: CASSSGTALHEQYF; CDR3 DNA: TGCGCCAGCAGTTCTGGGACAGCGCTTCACGAGCAGTACTTC
D gene: TRBD1; V gene: TRBV5-6; J gene: TRBJ2-3; clone size: -; CDR3 protein: CASSQGELRTDTQYF; CDR3 DNA: TGTGCCAGCTCCCAGGGGGAATTGAGAACAGATACGCAGTATTTT
D gene: TRBD1; V gene: TRBV6-5; J gene: TRBJ1-5; clone size: -; CDR3 protein: CASSLDGQGDQPQHF; CDR3 DNA: TGTGCCAGCAGCCTCGATGGACAGGGAGATCAGCCCCAGCATTTT
D gene: -; V gene: TRBV10-3; J gene: TRBJ2-1; clone size: -; CDR3 protein: CAISQEGNEQFF; CDR3 DNA: TGTGCCATCAGTCAAGAGGGGAATGAGCAGTTCTTC
D gene: -; V gene: TRBV23-1; J gene: TRBJ2-7; clone size: -; CDR3 protein: CASSQPKIWRDRDYYEQYF; CDR3 DNA: TGCGCCAGCAGTCAACCGAAGATCTGGAGAGACAGAGATTACTACGAGCAGTACTTC
D gene: -; V gene: TRBV4-1; J gene: TRBJ2-3; clone size: few; CDR3 protein: CASSQINLVYTDTQYF; CDR3 DNA: TGCGCCAGCAGCCAGATAAACCTAGTTTACACAGATACGCAGTATTTT
D gene: -; V gene: TRBV2; J gene: TRBJ2-7; clone size: -; CDR3 protein: CASSAQYYEGQYF; CDR3 DNA: TGTGCCAGCAGCGCACAGTACTACGAGGGGCAGTACTTC
D gene: TRBD2; V gene: TRBV18; J gene: TRBJ2-1; clone size: few; CDR3 protein: CASSPGTSGGPTMYNEQFF; CDR3 DNA: TGTGCCAGCTCACCCGGGACTAGCGGGGGCCCTACCATGTACAATGAGCAGTTCTTC
D gene: -; V gene: TRBV30; J gene: TRBJ1-1; clone size: -; CDR3 protein: CAWRLGGTEAFF; CDR3 DNA: TGTGCCTGGAGACTAGGGGGTACTGAAGCTTTCTTT
D gene: -; V gene: TRBV6-1; J gene: TRBJ2-4; clone size: -; CDR3 protein: CASSGQERKNIQYF; CDR3 DNA: TGTGCCAGCAGTGGACAGGAAAGGAAAAACATTCAGTACTTC
D gene: -; V gene: TRBV4-2; J gene: TRBJ1-1; clone size: -; CDR3 protein: CASSQETGLANTEAFF; CDR3 DNA: TGTGCCAGCAGCCAAGAAACTGGGCTCGCGAACACTGAAGCTTTCTTT
D gene: -; V gene: TRBV18; J gene: TRBJ1-1; clone size: -; CDR3 protein: CASSPRVHTANTEAFF; CDR3 DNA: TGTGCCAGCTCACCTAGGGTTCATACGGCGAACACTGAAGCTTTCTTT
D gene: -; V gene: TRBV7-8; J gene: TRBJ2-7; clone size: -; CDR3 protein: CASSTRQGSRGSEQYF; CDR3 DNA: TGTGCCAGCAGCACGAGACAGGGTTCGCGGGGGAGCGAGCAGTACTTC
D gene: TRBD2; V gene: TRBV4-1; J gene: TRBJ2-5; clone size: -; CDR3 protein: CASSLGLVEETQYF; CDR3 DNA: TGCGCCAGCAGCCTCGGACTAGTAGAAGAGACCCAGTACTTC
D gene: -; V gene: TRBV25-1; J gene: TRBJ2-2; clone size: -; CDR3 protein: CASNPAEGANTGELFF; CDR3 DNA: TGTGCCAGCAATCCAGCGGAGGGAGCGAACACCGGGGAGCTGTTTTTT
D gene: -; V gene: TRBV29-1; J gene: TRBJ1-5; clone size: -; CDR3 protein: CSVVRGSNQPQHF; CDR3 DNA: TGCAGCGTTGTTCGGGGCAGCAATCAGCCCCAGCATTTT
D gene: -; V gene: TRBV7-3; J gene: TRBJ1-1; clone size: -; CDR3 protein: CASSLLSVNTEAFF; CDR3 DNA: TGTGCCAGCAGCTTATTGTCGGTGAACACTGAAGCTTTCTTT